This note documents a single T cell receptor (beta chain) sequence. The germline gene is not matched at one end of the junction; a read error may be the cause. This sample is drawn from a study of T cell changes during pregnancy in multiple sclerosis. TCRdb keeps only in-frame clones here, not all; method: immunoSEQ multiplex PCR. The sample holds more than 50,000 clones, around nine tenths seen once. CDR3 length: 11 amino acids. Germline CDR1 and CDR2: MDHEN and SYDVKM. The source is a female donor in good health, enrolled as a control in a pregnancy study. The rearrangement uses TRBV28 and TRBJ1-1, with unresolved D. The input for sequencing was peripheral blood, taken in the first trimester of pregnancy. For the CDR3, the DNA is TGTGCCAGCTGTTTTAGTAGAGAAGCTTTCTTT. Protein: CASCFSREAFF.